This T cell receptor (beta chain) was sequenced for a study of PD-L1 blockade in urothelial cancer. Spiking each PCR with synthetic TCR analog templates was performed. TCRdb keeps only in-frame clones here, not all; method: immunoSEQ multiplex PCR. The sample lists under 70,000 clones, 85% occurring once. CDR1 and CDR2 (germline): MNHNS, SASEGT. The CDR3 has 15 residues. V dropped 4 bases and J dropped 8; count of bases not matched to a gene: 13. Time point given: pretreatment peripheral blood. This chain uses TRBV6-1 with TRBJ1-2, with TRBD1 identical over 7 bases. The sequenced sample was PBMCs, obtained around atezolizumab (anti-PD-L1) treatment. The receptor's source is a man aged 70 or older with urothelial cancer. In DNA form, the CDR3 reads TGTGCCAGCAGTGCCCGACAGGGACCCCCTCTGGGCTACACCTTC. Amino acids: CASSARQGPPLGYTF.